This TCR beta chain was retrieved from a study of cytomegalovirus exposure and HLA in healthy donors. In regard to this clone: Its antigen is currently unknown.

With 60 Vbeta and 13 Jbeta primers, the PCR was carried out. Some clones are missing from TCRdb's copy, which holds only in-frame ones; the method was immunoSEQ multiplex PCR. Recorded for this sample: roughly 120,000 clones. Study-wide results and caveats: Serostatus for CMV was the only available immune exposure information. Later analysis found that TCR beta chains associated with HLA were more clonally expanded than other, equally common chains.

The CDR3 totals 16 residues. Germline trimming cut 6 bases from V and 5 bases from J; bases unmatched to any gene: 9. Germline lookup yields CDR1 SGHVS and CDR2 FNYEAQ. Samples came from healthy bone marrow donors. Material: PBMCs. This clonotype was obtained from a young man in good health and CMV-seronegative. V usage is TRBV7-6 and J usage is TRBJ2-3, with 12 bases fitting TRBD2. The CDR3 DNA reads as TGTGCCAGCAGTCTCGGGCTAGCGGGGGGGCAAGATACGCAGTATTTT. Its translation is CASSLGLAGGQDTQYF.